Following are 19 T cell receptor beta chains from one sample sequenced in a study of blood T cell repertoires in COVID-19. The assay was immunoSEQ multiplex PCR, and TCRdb's table has in-frame clones only and misses some. The data show around 160,000 clones, more than 75% seen once. Sequenced sample: peripheral blood. The receptor source for this set is a human donor with acute or convalescent COVID-19. The donor label of this sample is uncertain.

This sequence joins TRBV6-5 and TRBJ2-3, with 9 bases matching TRBD2. This CDR3 comprises 15 residues. From germline, CDR1 is MNHEY and CDR2 SVGAGI. V shed 3 bases, J shed 1 base, and the junction held 2 bases outside the gene matches. For the CDR3, the DNA is TGTGCCAGCAGTTATGTAGCGGGGGGCACAGATACGCAGTATTTT. It is translated as CASSYVAGGTDTQYF.

V gene TRBV7-9 combines with J gene TRBJ2-7, with D possibly TRBD1 on 6 matching bases. Looked up from germline, CDR1 is SEHNR and CDR2 is FQNEAQ (reference sequence). The ends were cut back, 5 bases at V and 4 bases at J, with 9 bases in the middle. This CDR3 is built from 12 residues. The CDR3, as DNA: TGTGCCAGCAGCCAAGGACAGTACGAGCAGTACTTC. Encoded protein: CASSQGQYEQYF.

This clone was found once. V usage is TRBV21-1 and J usage is TRBJ1-1. TRBV21-1 is a documented pseudogene. The CDR3 has 9 residues. CDR3 protein: CASSKNISF. Here the CDR3 DNA reads TGTGCCAGCAGCAAAAATATCTCCTTT.

The V and J genes are TRBV29-1 and TRBJ1-1; 7 nucleotides match TRBD1. The CDR3 extends over 13 amino acids. J was trimmed by 1 base and V by 6 bases; bases with no gene match: 5. CDR1 SQVTM and CDR2 ANQGSEA come from the germline V gene. This chain's CDR3 is CSVTEGANTEAFF. The CDR3 coding sequence is TGCAGCGTCACCGAGGGGGCGAACACTGAAGCTTTCTTT.

The J gene is TRBJ1-2, the V gene TRBV9; TRBD1 matches 7 bases. Germline assignment: CDR1 SGDLS and CDR2 YYNGEE. The J segment lost 1 base and the V segment lost 4 bases, leaving 10 bases of the junction unmatched. The CDR3 covers 16 residues. The CDR3 bases are TGTGCCAGCAGCCCCCGACAGGGCAAGATTAACTATGGCTACACCTTC. As protein: CASSPRQGKINYGYTF.

The chain has TRBV30 and TRBJ1-2; 9 bases are shared with TRBD1. V dropped 4 bases and J dropped 8; count of bases not matched to a gene: 17. The CDR3 contains 16 residues. Germline CDR1 and CDR2: GTSNPN and SVGIG (reference sequence). Here the CDR3 DNA reads TGTGCCTGGAATCGTGTCCGAACAGGGGGCGCGGCAGGCTACACCTTC. Protein sequence: CAWNRVRTGGAAGYTF. The full variable domain, in which reference TRBV30 and TRBJ1-2 provide the parts outside the CDR3, is SQTIHQWPATLVQPVGSPLSLECTVEGTSNPNLYWYRQAAGRGLQLLFYSVGIGQISSEVPQNLSASRPQDRQFILSSKKLLLSDSGFYLCAWNRVRTGGAAGYTFGSGTRLTVV.

CDR3 loop: CASSGTGLNQPQHF. The DNA of the CDR3 is TGTGCCAGTAGTGGGACAGGGCTTAATCAGCCCCAGCATTTT. The rearrangement uses TRBV19 and TRBJ1-5; TRBD1 matches at 9 bases. With V trimmed by 5 bases and J by 4 bases, 3 bases remained unmatched. The CDR3 has 14 residues. Germline V gene sequence: CDR1 LNHDA, CDR2 SQIVND (reference sequence).

This chain connects TRBV20-1 to TRBJ2-7, with TRBD2 matching over 7 bases. There are 11 residues in the CDR3. From germline, CDR1 is DFQATT and CDR2 SNEGSKA (reference sequence). This CDR3 is CRAGSSYEQYF. The DNA for the CDR3 is TGCAGAGCGGGGAGCTCCTACGAGCAGTACTTC.

The chain couples TRBV5-5 to TRBJ1-3; D ambiguous. Germline V CDR1 and CDR2: SGHKS, YYEKEE (reference sequence). CDR3 length: 13 residues. The V and J ends lost 6 bases and 4 bases respectively, with 11 bases between them. The CDR3 sequence: CASTVTAGNTIYF. Here the CDR3 DNA reads TGTGCCAGCACGGTAACAGCCGGAAACACCATATATTTT.

This clone came up once. The chain has TRBV7-2 and TRBJ1-3; 7 positions agree with TRBD1. Germline V gene sequence: CDR1 SGHTA, CDR2 FQGNSA. V gave up 4 bases and J gave up 2 bases; unmatched junction bases: 14. The CDR3 extends over 18 amino acids. The CDR3 DNA follows: TGTGCCAGCAGCTCACGGACGTGGAGGGGGCTGGCTGGAAACACCATATATTTT. It codes for CASSSRTWRGLAGNTIYF.

V usage is TRBV12-5 and J usage is TRBJ1-1; D might be TRBD1 (5 bases). Germline CDR1 reads LGHNT; CDR2 reads FRNRAP. Trimming pared 6 bases from V and 8 bases from J, leaving 10 bases between. The CDR3 spans 11 residues. CDR3 bases: TGTGCTAGTGGCCTCAAGGGGGAAGCTTTCTTT. This encodes CASGLKGEAFF.

The chain joins TRBV6-5 to TRBJ1-2; TRBD1 aligns across 7 bases. Germline V gene sequence: CDR1 MNHEY, CDR2 SVGAGI. The CDR3 sequence is 15 residues long. The V segment lost 5 bases and the J segment 3 bases; nucleotides outside the gene matches: 9. CDR3: CASSRIRGSDYGYTF. The CDR3 nucleotides read TGTGCCAGCAGTCGTATCAGGGGGTCCGACTATGGCTACACCTTC.

A few counts support this clone. The DNA of the CDR3 is TGTGCCAGCAGCTTAGGGCGGGACGTAGGGTCCCGGGAGACCCAGTACTTC. It specifies CASSLGRDVGSRETQYF. This rearrangement joins TRBV11-3 to TRBJ2-5; the D gene is possibly TRBD2 (6 bases). The CDR3 runs 17 residues. Germline values: CDR1 SGHNT, CDR2 YENEEA. V lost 1 base, J lost 5 bases, and 20 bases lay in between.

The chain links TRBV7-9 to TRBJ1-1; 8 bases line up with TRBD1. Germline values: CDR1 SEHNR, CDR2 FQNEAQ (reference sequence). Losses at the gene ends were 5 bases for V and 3 bases for J; bases not matched to a gene: 11. This CDR3 comprises 16 residues. CDR3: CASSPTGGGVHTEAFF. DNA for the CDR3: TGTGCCAGCAGCCCAACAGGGGGGGGAGTCCACACTGAAGCTTTCTTT.

The chain combines TRBV19 with TRBJ2-7; a weak D match, TRBD2 (6 bases). The V end lost 5 bases, the J end lost 0 bases, and 11 bases lay between the germline ends. Germline CDR1 LNHDA, CDR2 SQIVND (reference sequence). The CDR3 contains 14 residues. The CDR3, as DNA: TGTGCCAGTAGTCGCGGGACGCCCTCCTACGAGCAGTACTTC. This gives the protein CASSRGTPSYEQYF. The full variable domain, its missing parts supplied by reference TRBV19 and TRBJ2-7, is DGGITQSPKYLFRKEGQNVTLSCEQNLNHDAMYWYRQDPGQGLRLIYYSQIVNDFQKGDIAEGYSVSREKKESFPLTVTSAQKNPTAFYLCASSRGTPSYEQYFGPGTRLTVT.

The chain joins TRBV19 to TRBJ1-2; D is possibly TRBD1 (6 bases). V gave up 6 bases and J gave up 7 bases, with 18 bases separating them. The CDR3 has 14 amino acids. The germline gives CDR1 LNHDA, CDR2 SQIVND (reference sequence). This CDR3 is CASRPTDRPGGYTF. In DNA, the CDR3 is TGTGCCAGTAGACCCACCGACAGGCCTGGTGGCTACACCTTC.

The chain is built from TRBV6-1 and TRBJ2-5; 12 bases are shared with TRBD2. The V segment lost 2 bases and the J segment 5 bases; nucleotides outside the gene matches: 6. CDR3 length equals 16 residues. The V gene's germline CDR1 is MNHNS and CDR2 SASEGT. CDR3 DNA sequence: TGTGCCAGCAGTGAAACGCTAGCGGGGGGGAAGGAGACCCAGTACTTC. This encodes CASSETLAGGKETQYF.

The chain joins TRBV27 to TRBJ1-5, with D hard to call. CDR1 and CDR2 from the germline V gene are MNHEY and SMNVEV (reference sequence). CDR3 length: 17 residues. Trimming took off 2 bases at V and 7 bases at J, with 21 bases between the two ends. The CDR3 sequence is CASSLMPMEGRGQPQHF. The CDR3 DNA reads TGTGCCAGCAGTTTAATGCCCATGGAGGGTCGAGGACAGCCCCAGCATTTT.

The chain couples TRBV29-1 to TRBJ2-7, with D possibly matching TRBD1 (6 bases). V was clipped by 2 bases and J by 5 bases, with 22 bases between them. This CDR3 comprises 16 residues. Germline CDR1 and CDR2: SQVTM and ANQGSEA. The chain's CDR3 is CSVESPLLGGSHEQYF. CDR3 nucleotides: TGCAGCGTTGAATCACCTCTACTTGGGGGCAGCCACGAGCAGTACTTC.